There are many counts of the clone carrying this TCR beta chain. MiXCR reprocessed the PCR reads for TCRdb. The sample lists about 43,000 clones, around 3.1% occurring once. The data are from a study of metastatic and nonmetastatic thyroid tumors. Trimming left V 4 bases short and J 0 bases short, with 14 bases between. Germline values: CDR1 DFQATT, CDR2 SNEGSKA (reference sequence). The CDR3 contains 15 residues. Treatment of any kind had been given to no patient before thyroid surgery. This receptor was taken from a female donor with papillary thyroid cancer or a benign thyroid nodule (not recorded which). Some clones in this sample may be carry-over from other donors' samples. The sample was blood. The chain carries TRBV20-1 and TRBJ2-3; TRBD1 or TRBD2 may be the D gene (5 bases each). CDR3 nucleotide sequence: TGCAGTGCTATCCCCGGGGCTGCTAGCACAGATACGCAGTATTTT. This codes for CSAIPGAASTDTQYF.